Listed here are 10 T cell receptor beta chains from one sample, sequenced in a study of T cells in Graves' hyperthyroidism and ophthalmopathy. TCR beta CDR3 regions were amplified from RNA transcripts. In the first-round RT-PCR of the TCR CDR3, the HTBI primer set was used. MiXCR, run by TCRdb on the multiplex PCR reads, gives a single entry per CDR3 protein. The sample holds fewer than 900,000 distinct CDR3 sequences, around a sixth seen once. The sequenced material came from blood. These receptors were taken from a woman in her 50s with Graves' hyperthyroidism that later progressed to Graves' ophthalmopathy.

This clonotype appeared a few times. V usage is TRBV20-1 and J usage is TRBJ2-7, with 9 positions matching TRBD1. Germline-derived CDR1 and CDR2 are DFQATT and SNEGSKA (reference sequence). V was pared by 2 bases and J by 4 bases, with 6 bases of the junction left unmatched. This CDR3 is 14 amino acids long. The chain's CDR3 is CSARRGQGGYEQYF. The CDR3, as DNA: TGCAGTGCTAGACGGGGACAGGGAGGGTACGAGCAGTACTTC.

The chain combines TRBV6-1 with TRBJ1-1, with a tentative D call TRBD1 (5 bases). CDR1 and CDR2 from the germline V gene are MNHNS and SASEGT. V was shortened by 7 bases and J by 3 bases, with 9 bases between the two germline ends. The CDR3 spans 12 residues. The CDR3 spells CASKGTYTEAFF. The CDR3 nucleotides read TGTGCCAGCAAAGGGACTTACACTGAAGCTTTCTTT.

This clonotype was observed a handful of times. The chain couples TRBV5-1 to TRBJ2-1; D is perhaps TRBD2 (6 bases). The germline gives CDR1 SGHRS, CDR2 YFSETQ. V was pared by 1 base and J by 2 bases, with 13 bases between. CDR3 length: 16 residues. The CDR3 coding sequence is TGCGCCAGCAGCTTGTCTTTCGGGGGAGCCTACAATGAGCAGTTCTTC. This sequence encodes CASSLSFGGAYNEQFF.

The chain is built from TRBV11-3 and TRBJ2-1, with D possibly being TRBD1 or TRBD2 (5 bases each). This CDR3 is built from 15 residues. Germline V gene lookup returns CDR1 SGHNT and CDR2 YENEEA. V lost 7 bases and J lost 4, with 17 bases in between. CDR3 nucleotide sequence: TGTGCCAGCATCTATACTGGGGGTGGGTACAATGAGCAGTTCTTC. Translation gives CASIYTGGGYNEQFF.

This clonotype was observed a few times. DNA for the CDR3: TGCAGCGTTGACCAGGGTGAAGCTTTCTTT. Residues: CSVDQGEAFF. V is TRBV29-1 and J is TRBJ1-1, with D possibly being TRBD1 (5 bases). The ends were cut back, 3 bases at V and 7 bases at J, with 6 bases in the middle. This CDR3 is 10 amino acids long. Germline CDR1 is SQVTM and CDR2 is ANQGSEA.

This clonotype was counted at least ten times. The rearrangement links TRBV13 to TRBJ1-5; 7 bases fit TRBD1. V was clipped by 4 bases and J by 2 bases; unmatched bases: 5. CDR1 is PRHDT, CDR2 FYEKMQ, per germline (reference sequence). The CDR3 covers 15 residues. CDR3 protein: CASSSQGSGNQPQHF. Here the CDR3 DNA reads TGTGCCAGCAGCTCACAGGGGAGCGGCAATCAGCCCCAGCATTTT.

This clonotype was picked up a small number of times. The chain recombines TRBV20-1 with TRBJ1-6; D is undetermined. The CDR3 is 14 amino acids. V lost 1 base and J 5 bases, leaving 9 bases between the germline ends. Germline CDR1 reads DFQATT; CDR2 reads SNEGSKA (reference sequence). The CDR3 loop is CSARGPVDNSPLHF. CDR3 DNA sequence: TGCAGTGCTAGAGGACCGGTGGATAATTCACCCCTCCACTTT.

This clonotype was picked up a small number of times. The chain employs TRBV10-1 and TRBJ2-6, with D perhaps assigned TRBD1 or TRBD2 (6 bases each). The germline CDR1 and CDR2 sequences are WNHNN and SYGVQD (reference sequence). V gave up 8 bases and J gave up 4 bases, with 12 bases separating them. CDR3 length equals 14 residues. In DNA form, the CDR3 reads TGCGCCAGCTGGGGGGCAAGAGGGGCCAACGTCCTGACTTTC. This gives the protein CASWGARGANVLTF.

This chain links TRBV14 with TRBJ2-1; 7 bases are a match to TRBD2. Unmatched junction bases numbered 5, after V lost 4 bases and J lost 2 bases. Germline V lookup: CDR1 SGHDN, CDR2 FVKESK. The CDR3 spans 15 residues. The CDR3 bases are TGTGCCAGCAGCCGAGCGGGGATCCCCTACAATGAGCAGTTCTTC. Translated, it gives CASSRAGIPYNEQFF.

The sample holds a few counts of this clonotype. The chain couples TRBV25-1 to TRBJ1-4; a weak D match, TRBD1 (5 bases). V was cut by 1 base and J by 6 bases, with 15 bases left in between. Per germline, CDR1 MGHDK and CDR2 SYGVNS. The CDR3 length is 16 residues. CDR3 region: CASSESDTLSYEKLFF. CDR3 DNA: TGTGCCAGCAGTGAATCGGACACCCTTTCGTATGAAAAACTGTTTTTT.